This T cell receptor beta chain was sequenced in a study of blood T cell repertoires in COVID-19. The V gene's germline CDR1 is MDHEN and CDR2 SYDVKM. The CDR3 runs 13 residues. Trimming cost V 1 base and J 6 bases; bases outside gene matches: 3. The repertoire was sequenced with immunoSEQ multiplex PCR; TCRdb's copy has only in-frame clones and lacks some. The sample holds about 260,000 clones, around 90% seen once. The TCR comes from a human donor in a cohort sampled during active COVID-19. The sequenced sample was peripheral blood. V and J are TRBV28 and TRBJ2-7; 7 bases are shared with TRBD2. CDR3 nucleotides: TGTGCCAGCAGTTTATATCGGGGGGTCGAGCAGTACTTC. Its protein is CASSLYRGVEQYF.